Sequencing of this T cell receptor beta chain was carried out in a study of blood T cell repertoires in COVID-19. Across the study: Donors in the United States, Italy and Spain gave samples during acute or convalescent COVID-19.

Per the authors' pipeline: It was from reference gene primer amplification that nucleated cell counts were estimated. TCRdb's copy holds only in-frame clones and misses some; the assay was immunoSEQ multiplex PCR. That table furnishes V, J and clone size, whereas the DNA furnished D and trimming. The table includes about 210,000 clones, over 80% detected once. Trimming at V came to 4 bases and at J to 4 bases, leaving 4 bases not matched to a gene. This CDR3 is 14 amino acids long. Germline V gene sequence: CDR1 SGHNT, CDR2 YENEEA. The material sequenced was PBMCs or T cells enriched from blood (not recorded which). The V and J genes are TRBV11-3 and TRBJ1-2; 9 bases map to TRBD1. This clonotype originated in a woman aged 25 to 39 who had been exposed to COVID-19. As DNA, the CDR3 is TGTGCCAGCAGCTGGGACAGGGTGGCCTATGGCTACACCTTC. This translates into CASSWDRVAYGYTF.